Listed here are 14 T cell receptor beta chains from one sample, sequenced in a study of response to subunit inactivated influenza vaccine. TCRdb passed the RT-PCR reads through MiXCR, listing each CDR3 protein once. The data hold over 450,000 distinct CDR3 sequences, with 10% to 15% observed a single time. Here the sequenced sample was PBMCs from blood, taken roughly 6 weeks after vaccination. The receptors stem from a man between 45 and 60 years old who received an inactivated influenza vaccine.

J is TRBJ2-3 and V is TRBV20-1; 10 bases match TRBD2. The CDR3 length is 14 residues. V shed 5 bases and J 4 bases; nucleotides not matched to a gene: 6. Germline V lookup: CDR1 DFQATT, CDR2 SNEGSKA (reference sequence). CDR3 bases: TGCAGTGCTCCTAGCGGGAGCCTCGCAGATACGCAGTATTTT. Translating it yields CSAPSGSLADTQYF.

This clonotype was seen at least ten times. V and J are TRBV5-4 and TRBJ1-1; D is unclear. This CDR3 region has 14 residues. CDR1 is SGHNT and CDR2 is YYREEE in the germline V gene (reference sequence). V lost 4 bases to trimming and J lost 3 bases, with 13 bases between them. CDR3 residues: CASSLVLSDTEAFF. The CDR3, as DNA: TGTGCCAGCAGCCTGGTGTTGTCAGACACTGAAGCTTTCTTT.

Points on this clonotype: At one end the junction does not follow the germline gene, possibly because of a read error. The rearrangement links TRBV4-3 to TRBJ2-7; 10 bases are shared with TRBD1. Germline lookup yields CDR1 LGHNA and CDR2 YSLEER. This CDR3 spans 15 amino acids. CDR3 region: CASSQRDRGSSEQYF. The CDR3 nucleotides are TGCGCCAGCAGCCAACGGGACAGGGGATCCTCCGAGCAGTACTTC.

This clonotype was recorded at least ten times. Here the CDR3 DNA reads TGTGCCAGCAGCTGGCCACAGGGGGCCGGAAACACTGAAGCTTTCTTT. Its protein is CASSWPQGAGNTEAFF. The chain links TRBV7-2 to TRBJ1-1, with 9 bases that match TRBD1. Germline lookup yields CDR1 SGHTA and CDR2 FQGNSA. The CDR3 extends over 16 amino acids. Trimming removed 4 bases from V and 2 bases from J; junction bases left unmatched: 8.

The sample holds a few counts of this clonotype. CDR3 DNA: TGCGCCAGCAGCTTGGGCCAGAGGGGAAACACCATATATTTT. Amino acid sequence: CASSLGQRGNTIYF. The chain employs TRBV5-1 and TRBJ1-3; no firm D call. This CDR3 is 14 amino acids long. Trimming stripped 0 bases from V and 4 bases from J, with 8 bases between. The germline CDR1 and CDR2 sequences are SGHRS and YFSETQ.

This clonotype was observed a handful of times. V gene TRBV7-6 combines with J gene TRBJ2-1; maybe TRBD2 (5 bases). The CDR3 sequence is 15 residues long. Germline assignment: CDR1 SGHVS and CDR2 FNYEAQ. V was trimmed by 2 bases and J by 4 bases, leaving 12 bases between them. The CDR3 region has the DNA TGTGCCAGCAGCTTAATGGGTTCGGGATACAATGAGCAGTTCTTC. Its protein product is CASSLMGSGYNEQFF.

A few counts support this clonotype. The V gene is TRBV11-2, the J gene TRBJ2-2; 9 nucleotides align to TRBD1. The V and J ends lost 7 bases and 3 bases, in that order; junction bases with no gene match: 9. Looked up from germline, CDR1 is SGHAT and CDR2 is FQNNGV. The CDR3 is made up of 16 amino acids. Written as DNA, the CDR3 is TGTGCCAGCATCACCGGGACAGGGACCTACACCGGGGAGCTGTTTTTT. It codes for CASITGTGTYTGELFF. Looking up the rest from reference TRBV11-2 and TRBJ2-2 gives the full variable domain: EAGVAQSPRYKIIEKRQSVAFWCNPISGHATLYWYQQILGQGPKLLIQFQNNGVVDDSQLPKDRFSAERLKGVDSTLKIQPAKLEDSAVYLCASITGTGTYTGELFFGEGSRLTVL.

This rearrangement joins TRBV28 to TRBJ2-2; possibly TRBD1 or TRBD2 for D (6 bases each). V lost 4 bases, J lost 6 bases, and 9 bases lay in between. In germline, CDR1 is MDHEN, CDR2 SYDVKM. The CDR3 has 13 residues. CDR3: CASSWRGSGELFF. CDR3 nucleotide sequence: TGTGCCAGCAGTTGGAGGGGGTCCGGGGAGCTGTTTTTT.

The genes are TRBV7-9 and TRBJ2-1; D call uncertain. The CDR3 contains 15 residues. V was cut by 1 base and J by 3 bases, with 10 bases left in between. The germline V gene encodes CDR1 SEHNR and CDR2 FQNEAQ (reference sequence). The CDR3, as DNA: TGTGCCAGCAGCTTAGAGAGCTGGAGCTACAATGAGCAGTTCTTC. This gives the protein CASSLESWSYNEQFF.

This clonotype was recorded many times. J is TRBJ2-5 and V is TRBV15; the D is unclear. The CDR3 contains 12 residues. Trimming left V 3 bases short and J 4 bases short, with 6 bases between. Germline lookup yields CDR1 LNHNV and CDR2 YYDKDF (reference sequence). The CDR3 nucleotides read TGTGCCACCAGCAGGGCCACAGAGACCCAGTACTTC. Translating gives CATSRATETQYF.

At least ten counts were recorded for this clonotype. Compared with germline, one end of the junction differs, possibly owing to a read error. The chain has TRBV12-3 or TRBV12-4 and TRBJ2-3, with 9 nucleotides matching TRBD2. This CDR3 is 14 amino acids long. In nucleotides, the CDR3 is TGCGCCAGCAGCTTTAGCGGGGGAGAAGATACGCAGTATTTT. As protein: CASSFSGGEDTQYF.

Comments on this clonotype: Since a much larger clone is just one base distant, this may be a read error. The chain joins TRBV20-1 to TRBJ2-1; possible D gene TRBD2, 5 bases. From germline, CDR1 is DFQATT and CDR2 SNEGSKA (reference sequence). The CDR3 length is 15 residues. This CDR3 reads CCARDVAFSYNEQFF. The CDR3 DNA sequence: TGCTGTGCTAGAGATGTAGCGTTCTCCTACAATGAGCAGTTCTTC.

The chain couples TRBV28 to TRBJ2-7; either TRBD1 or TRBD2 may fit D (5 bases each). The CDR3 sequence is 14 residues long. Trimming removed 6 bases from V and 4 bases from J, with 16 bases in between. Germline CDR1 reads MDHEN; CDR2 reads SYDVKM. In DNA, the CDR3 is TGTGCCAGCAGCCCCCGGGACGTACTTTACGAGCAGTACTTC. It encodes CASSPRDVLYEQYF.

This clonotype has a single count. This chain uses TRBV11-2 with TRBJ2-5; 9 nucleotides agree with TRBD1. The CDR3 length is 14 residues. The junction had 6 bases not matched to a gene; V was cut back by 5 bases and J by 5 bases. Germline CDR1 is SGHAT and CDR2 is FQNNGV. In DNA, the CDR3 is TGTGCCAGCAGCATGGACAGGGGAGGCGAGACCCAGTACTTC. Its translation: CASSMDRGGETQYF.